This T cell receptor (beta chain) is drawn from a study of cytomegalovirus exposure and HLA in healthy donors (dated by TCRdb to between 2016 and 2019). Background for the entire study: An earlier analysis of several hundred of the donors reported 250 to 300 Gb of sequence data and about 100 million unique TCR beta sequences from about 179 million T cells. A later genetic analysis took genome-wide SNP genotypes for about 65% of the 666 donors and used that subset as a discovery cohort. The aim of the study was to test whether cataloging public T cell receptors could identify signatures of past pathogen exposure. Donor age, sex, ethnicity and CMV serostatus were compiled alongside the repertoire data. About 300 gigabases of sequencing data and tens of millions of unique TCR sequences were included in an early release covering 550 to 800 HLA-typed donors. Rather than using new phenotypic data, the later analysis identified candidate immune exposures from TCR beta sequences and from how often those sequences occurred across donors. On average, around 230,000 unique TCR beta nucleotide sequences were sequenced per donor among some 420 genotyped donors of the cohort, with 15% to 20% of those sequences being non-productive. All discovery cohort repertoires had been generated using a single sequencing platform. To study patterns of TCR occurrence, a later analysis re-analyzed previously published TCR beta repertoires from several hundred donors and added high-resolution HLA genotyping. An earlier analysis of 500 to 750 of the donors applied high-throughput TCR beta sequencing to assess whether each TCR beta V gene segment acted as functional or pseudogenic. Because of strong linkage in the cohort, a few DR-DQ haplotypes were treated as single units for association and clustering. Using immunosequencing, the study profiled T cell repertoires from 640 or so subjects and related those repertoires to cytomegalovirus serostatus. Of the 398 genotyped donors, less than 90% were placed in the genetic ancestry cluster associated with self-reported Caucasian donors. High-throughput TCR immunosequencing, statistical association of individual TCRs with disease status, and machine learning were combined to predict cytomegalovirus infection status. The number of donors typed differed by locus, with roughly 629-640 for A, B, C, DRB1 and DQB1, around 520 for DQA1, 600 to 610 for DPA1, and around 430 for DPB1. In addition to the first cohort of 500 to 850 subjects, a separate validation cohort of 120 different subjects was used. Class I and class II HLA loci were covered by the typing at four-digit resolution.

Library construction relied on the immunoSEQ multiplex PCR assay. For the multiplex PCR, a mixture combining 60 forward primers for TCR Vbeta segments and 13 reverse primers for TCR Jbeta segments was used. The CDR3 region of rearranged TCR beta genes was amplified from genomic DNA with a multiplex PCR assay. The amplified TCR beta libraries were sequenced on the Illumina HiSeq System as 87-base-pair reads. The source study handled its data this way. In a later analysis, some 80 million unique TCR beta chains were counted across the 690 or so repertoires, and roughly 11 million of these chains were shared by at least two donors. Raw reads were error-corrected and collapsed into unique sequences by a nearest-neighbor algorithm in which closely related sequences were merged to remove PCR and sequencing errors. To assign V, D and J gene segments, CDR3 sequences were aligned to IMGT reference sequences. For a sequence to be retained, at least a six-nucleotide match to both a V gene segment and a J gene segment was required. A rearrangement counted as productive if the CDR3 had no stop codons and remained in frame with V and J, and every other rearrangement counted as non-productive. CDR3 was defined by IMGT convention, running from the second conserved V-encoded cysteine to the conserved J-encoded phenylalanine. In an earlier analysis of roughly 610 of the donors, sequences lacking an unambiguous match to a single V gene segment were excluded. In an earlier analysis of approximately 560 of the donors, a V segment was called functional when productive rearrangements were above 56.7%, and segregating when the standard deviation between donors exceeded 5%. A statistical classification framework was built to diagnose cytomegalovirus status from the catalog of TCR beta chain sequences. In a later analysis, TCR nucleotide sequences were compared against IMGT/GENE-DB human TR gene sequences so that V and J genes could be assigned. In a later analysis, CDR3 sequences and most-parsimonious VDJ recombination scenarios were assigned using the TCRdist pipeline. In a later analysis, every TCR beta chain was defined by the combination of its CDR3 amino acid sequence and its V-gene family, and reads without a unique V-gene family were dropped. As a way to deal with suspected cross-contamination and a sequencing artifact, a later analysis dropped hundreds of nucleotide sequences that were highly shared and had low generation probability. A later analysis calculated a clonal expansion index for each public chain from normalized within-repertoire ranks of inferred template counts. A later analysis computed generation probabilities with a VDJ recombination model fitted to out-of-frame rearrangements, and checked the results against IGoR. In a later analysis, hypergeometric tests were used to score TCR-TCR, TCR-HLA and TCR-CMV co-occurrence, with a repertoire-size bias correction applied to TCR pairs. To estimate false discovery rates, a later analysis permuted the HLA or CMV assignments 20 times. In a later analysis, co-occurring TCRs were grouped using DBSCAN, and TCRdist sequence similarity was added for clustering within HLA-allele-positive subsets. Repertoires with fewer than 30,000 or more than 120,000 public chains, plus five repertoires with anomalous nucleotide sharing, were excluded from co-occurrence clustering. TCRdb re-hosts the immuneACCESS table, in-frame sequences only. Its copies lack some clones; in the studies checked, an unresolved V gene accounts for under half of them, and the cause for the rest is not known. The V and J calls and clone size are taken from that table; D and trimming were inferred from the DNA. The sample table contains some 120,000 clones; only one count was recorded for over 65% of them. About 20% of the sample is taken by the ten largest.

Note on this clone: Its antigen specificity is not known. Per-nucleotide qualities are absent, and no much larger clonotype sits a single base away.

The cohort comprised some 700 healthy bone marrow donors. Cohort members were all nominally healthy when sampled, although unrecorded immune exposures were likely present. The donor was CMV seropositive and belonged to the group of 250 to 350 seropositive cohort members. A peripheral blood sample was collected from each donor, and TCR beta sequencing was performed on peripheral blood mononuclear cells. Genomic DNA extraction from the blood cell samples was performed with the Qiagen DNeasy Blood Extraction Kit. V is shortened by 6 bases, J by 10 bases, and the region joining them spans 24 bases. The germline V gene gives CDR1 as MNHEY and CDR2 as SVGAGI. The CDR3 spans 15 residues, from the cysteine through the phenylalanine. Kept here is only the CDR3 DNA, which spans 45 bases and is read in frame from base 1. Overall results and qualifications from the work: In a later genetic analysis, a missense DCLRE1C variant was associated with V-gene and J-gene trimming of TCR beta chains, and the association was replicated in an independent cohort. Most CMV-associated TCR beta chains appeared to be HLA-restricted in a later analysis, and the HLA associations seemed to be driven largely by CMV exposure. When HLA alleles, especially DR and DQ, strongly co-occurred, TCR associations were difficult to assign to individual alleles. Because some donors lacked HLA typing at each locus, the association tests relied only on the typed subset. In an earlier analysis of around 500 of the donors, most TCR beta V segments appeared in productive rearrangements about 90% or about 30% of the time, broadly matching IMGT annotations. A later analysis found that HLA-associated TCR beta chains were more clonally expanded and had lower generation probabilities than equally common non-associated chains. Linkage disequilibrium might explain the correlated functional status among segregating V segments, but an unknown experimental factor could not be excluded. CMV serostatus was the only immune exposure information available for the cohort. The presence/absence analyses assumed that sequencing depth was roughly uniform across donors, and that assumption may not be true. In a later analysis, some 18,000 TCR beta sequences were associated with specific HLA alleles at a false discovery rate of 0.05. Some IMGT-functional V segments, including TRBV6-2 and TRBV6-3, could not be told apart with the 87-base-pair reads, so those segments were excluded. Most TCR sequences were observed very rarely across donors, whereas some public TCRs were present in many individuals. The study listed 164 TCR beta chains as associated with cytomegalovirus. Only TCR beta chains were sequenced in this cohort, and the absence of alpha or paired-chain data limited detectable features. In vitro tests confirmed that a few of the cytomegalovirus-associated TCR beta chains recognize cytomegalovirus antigens. A later analysis reported that several top co-occurrence clusters appeared linked to parvovirus B19, influenza, CMV and Epstein-Barr virus. According to a later analysis, TCR association rates differed among HLA loci, with DRB1 alleles showing the most associated TCRs and HLA-C alleles showing the fewest. It was suggested by the authors that the approach could potentially be generalized to other disease states and immunological phenotypes. Cytomegalovirus status was reported to be diagnosed by the classifier with high specificity and sensitivity in both the original and validation cohorts. In a later genetic analysis, fewer N-insertions in productive TCRs were reported among donors in an Asian-associated ancestry cluster than the 666-donor mean. Because counts were too low, roughly 18 rarely observed V segments, including chromosome 9 orphons, were left out of the earlier analysis of some 640 of the donors. The sequencing pipeline was judged likely to have produced a cluster of highly shared sequence variants as a technical artifact. A further reported finding was that TCR beta sequences accurately predicted the HLA-A and HLA-B alleles for most subjects in the first cohort.

The source of this sequence is a man in his late teens or twenties in good health and CMV-seropositive. Sample: PBMCs. Recombination connected TRBV6-5 to TRBJ1-1; TRBD1 is possibly the D segment (5 matching bases). CDR3 loop: CASSTPQPGQTGAFF. Read as DNA, the sequence is TGTGCCAGCAGCACCCCCCAGCCTGGACAAACGGGAGCTTTCTTT.